This TCR beta chain was documented in a study of neurological immune-mediated disorders. The cDNA was synthesized by 5'RACE incorporating 10-nucleotide random UMIs. TCRdb re-called the 5' RACE reads through MiXCR, storing one row per CDR3 protein. The sample lists more than 30,000 distinct CDR3 sequences, about an eighth occurring once. This clonotype was counted ten times or more. Its antigen is unidentified. Overall study results and limits: Across subjects, no CDR3 amino acid sequence appeared in expanded clones of more than one subject, a finding that suggested private repertoires in all groups.

The CDR3 sequence is 20 residues long. Trimming stripped 4 bases from V and 0 bases from J, with 27 bases between. Germline V gene lookup returns CDR1 SGHRS and CDR2 YFSETQ. The time point was: technical triplicate 2. Libraries from sorted cells each used roughly 1 million CD4+ or CD8+ T cells. The source is a female donor with HTLV-1-associated myelopathy (HAM/TSP). Input material: CD4+ T cells from blood. This chain joins TRBV5-1 and TRBJ2-3, with a weak D call TRBD2 (6 bases). This CDR3 is CASSPDGGRGALMSTDTQYF. The CDR3 DNA follows: TGCGCCAGCAGCCCGGACGGAGGGAGAGGGGCCTTGATGAGCACAGATACGCAGTATTTT.